This entry lists 22 T cell receptor beta chains sequenced from one sample in a study of T cell repertoires in cytomegalovirus infection. TCRdb redid the calling of the reads with MiXCR, one entry per CDR3 protein. Of roughly 760,000 distinct CDR3 sequences in the sample, 35% were seen once. Specimen: PBMCs. The receptors come from a human donor in good health (CMV status not recorded). Some clones in this sample may be carry-over from other donors' samples.

This clonotype was seen a few times. CDR3: CASSLHVGAGPMLGANVLTF. The CDR3 nucleotides are TGTGCCAGCAGCTTACACGTGGGGGCCGGGCCCATGTTAGGGGCCAACGTCCTGACTTTC. The chain uses TRBV7-6 and TRBJ2-6; D possibly corresponds to TRBD1 (6 bases). V lost 2 bases, J lost 4 bases, and 24 bases lay in between. The germline V gene has CDR1 SGHVS and CDR2 FNYEAQ. The CDR3 is made up of 20 amino acids. The full variable domain, completed using reference TRBV7-6 and TRBJ2-6, is GAGVSQSPRYKVTKRGQDVALRCDPISGHVSLYWYRQALGQGPEFLTYFNYEAQQDKSGLPNDRFSAERPEGSISTLTIQRTEQRDSAMYRCASSLHVGAGPMLGANVLTFGAGSRLTVL.

The chain links TRBV7-8 to TRBJ2-3, with 8 positions matching TRBD2. With 0 bases clipped from V and 3 bases from J, the junction kept 8 bases outside the gene matches. Germline lookup yields CDR1 SGHVS and CDR2 FQNEAQ. The CDR3 loop spans 17 amino acids. CDR3 residues: CASSLARWSGRTDTQYF. The CDR3 coding sequence is TGTGCCAGCAGCTTAGCCCGGTGGAGCGGGAGAACAGATACGCAGTATTTT.

V and J are TRBV5-6 and TRBJ1-5, with 8 nucleotides matching TRBD1. V was clipped by 5 bases and J by 0 bases; unmatched bases: 16. Germline V gene data show CDR1 as SGHDT and CDR2 as YYEEEE. The CDR3 spans 19 residues. CDR3 sequence (DNA): TGTGCCAGCAGGAAACAGGGGGTGATCCCTACATATAGCAATCAGCCCCAGCATTTT. Residues: CASRKQGVIPTYSNQPQHF. The whole variable domain, remainder taken from reference TRBV5-6 and TRBJ1-5, is DAGVTQSPTHLIKTRGQQVTLRCSPKSGHDTVSWYQQALGQGPQFIFQYYEEEERQRGNFPDRFSGHQFPNYSSELNVNALLLGDSALYLCASRKQGVIPTYSNQPQHFGDGTRLSIL.

DNA of the CDR3: TGTGCCAGCACATACGGGTATATGAACACTGAAGCTTTCTTT. It is translated as CASTYGYMNTEAFF. This chain joins TRBV28 and TRBJ1-1, with D hard to call. This CDR3 has 14 amino acids. Trimming left V 7 bases short and J 0 bases short, with 12 bases between. Germline CDR1 and CDR2: MDHEN and SYDVKM.

This clonotype has a count of ten or more. V is TRBV10-3 and J is TRBJ2-7; TRBD2 matches at 9 bases. The CDR3 has 13 amino acids. J gave up 6 bases and V 7 bases, and 7 bases lay outside the gene matches. Germline V CDR1 and CDR2: ENHRY, SYGVKD. In DNA, the CDR3 is TGTGCCATCACCGGCGGGGGGGCCTCCGAGCAGTACTTC. This gives the protein CAITGGGASEQYF.

Concerning this clonotype: The junction does not match germline at one end; this may be a read error. CDR3 sequence reads: CASSQDGRTYEQYF. The CDR3 DNA is TGTGCCAGCAGCCAAGACGGAAGGACGTACGAGCAGTACTTC. The chain combines TRBV4-1 with TRBJ2-7; no definite D call. The CDR3 loop spans 14 amino acids. The germline V gene has CDR1 MGHRA and CDR2 YSYEKL.

This clonotype was observed many times. V is TRBV7-8 and J is TRBJ2-7; the D is unclear. Germline V gene data show CDR1 as SGHVS and CDR2 as FQNEAQ. This CDR3 contains 15 residues. V shed 5 bases and J shed 5 bases, with 19 bases lying between them. In DNA form, the CDR3 reads TGTGCCAGCAGCCCTGGTAACAGTCTAGATGACGAGCAGTACTTC. Amino acids: CASSPGNSLDDEQYF. The variable domain in full, completed from reference TRBV7-8 and TRBJ2-7, reads GAGVSQSPRYKVAKRGQDVALRCDPISGHVSLFWYQQALGQGPEFLTYFQNEAQLDKSGLPSDRFFAERPEGSVSTLKIQRTQQEDSAVYLCASSPGNSLDDEQYFGPGTRLTVT.

The sample holds many counts of this clonotype. The gene calls are TRBV7-2 and TRBJ2-3; TRBD2 matches 13 bases. CDR1 and CDR2 (germline): SGHTA, FQGNSA. The CDR3 contains 15 residues. After removal of 4 bases from V and 8 bases from J, the junction contained 6 bases not matched to a gene. CDR3 DNA: TGTGCCAGCAGCTCAGGACTAGCGGGAGTGGGTACGCAGTATTTT. Translated: CASSSGLAGVGTQYF.

This chain joins TRBV30 and TRBJ1-5; D possibly corresponds to TRBD1 (6 bases). With 3 bases removed from V and 5 bases from J, the gap between germline ends came to 14 bases. The CDR3 is 14 residues long. CDR1 and CDR2 (germline): GTSNPN, SVGIG (reference sequence). The CDR3 bases are TGTGCCTGGAGCGGTGCAGGGGTGGATCAGCCCCAGCATTTT. Protein product: CAWSGAGVDQPQHF.

A few counts support this clonotype. The chain employs TRBV15 and TRBJ1-2, with D tentatively TRBD1 (5 bases). CDR1 and CDR2 from the germline V gene are LNHNV and YYDKDF (reference sequence). The germline V and J ends were trimmed by 3 bases and 2 bases, with 10 bases remaining between them. The CDR3 loop spans 14 amino acids. CDR3 region: CATSRGGGNYGYTF. The CDR3 region has the DNA TGTGCCACCAGCAGGGGGGGGGGGAACTATGGCTACACCTTC.

The chain links TRBV5-6 to TRBJ1-2, with TRBD1 identical over 7 bases. The CDR3 loop spans 14 amino acids. Germline V lookup: CDR1 SGHDT, CDR2 YYEEEE. The J segment lost 4 bases and the V segment lost 7 bases, leaving 10 bases of the junction unmatched. In DNA, the CDR3 is TGTGCCAGCCAAACCTGGGGGACAGCCTATGGCTACACCTTC. Translating gives CASQTWGTAYGYTF. The whole variable domain, filled in from reference TRBV5-6 and TRBJ1-2, reads DAGVTQSPTHLIKTRGQQVTLRCSPKSGHDTVSWYQQALGQGPQFIFQYYEEEERQRGNFPDRFSGHQFPNYSSELNVNALLLGDSALYLCASQTWGTAYGYTFGSGTRLTVV.

V usage is TRBV18 and J usage is TRBJ1-1; D is undetermined. The germline CDR1 and CDR2 sequences are KGHSH and LQKENI. The CDR3 length is 15 residues. V lost 3 bases and J 2 bases, leaving 13 bases between the germline ends. The CDR3 is CASSPETRANTEAFF. The CDR3 coding sequence is TGTGCCAGCTCACCCGAGACACGGGCTAACACTGAAGCTTTCTTT.

This clonotype came up a few times. V is TRBV7-6 and J is TRBJ1-2, with TRBD1 as a possible D gene (5 bases). CDR1 is SGHVS and CDR2 is FNYEAQ in the germline V gene. The ends were cut back, 4 bases at V and 7 bases at J, with 13 bases in the middle. CDR3 length: 13 residues. The CDR3 DNA follows: TGTGCCAGCAGCTCGGACACCCGTATTGGCTACACCTTC. This codes for CASSSDTRIGYTF.

This clonotype was detected a few times. The V gene is TRBV6-1, the J gene TRBJ1-4, with TRBD1 as a possible D gene (6 bases). There are 15 residues in the CDR3. Germline V CDR1 and CDR2: MNHNS, SASEGT. Trimming took 5 bases from V and 6 from J, leaving 16 bases between them. The CDR3 protein is CASSWSGVSHEKLFF. CDR3 coding DNA: TGTGCCAGCAGTTGGTCAGGGGTCAGCCATGAAAAACTGTTTTTT.

The chain employs TRBV19 and TRBJ2-2; D is perhaps TRBD1 or TRBD2 (6 bases each). Trimming left V 5 bases short and J 6 bases short, with 10 bases between. CDR3 length: 13 residues. Germline assignment: CDR1 LNHDA and CDR2 SQIVND (reference sequence). The CDR3 DNA is TGTGCCAGTAGTTGGGGGGCCGCCGGGGAGCTGTTTTTT. Residues: CASSWGAAGELFF.

This clonotype has just a few counts. The chain has TRBV12-3 or TRBV12-4 and TRBJ1-2; 8 positions match TRBD1. The CDR3 loop spans 14 amino acids. V was clipped by 6 bases and J by 8 bases; unmatched bases: 11. The CDR3 spells CASSGGDRLYGYTF. DNA for the CDR3: TGTGCCAGCAGCGGCGGGGACAGGCTATACGGCTACACCTTC.

The chain uses TRBV7-9 and TRBJ2-7; 8 nucleotides align to TRBD2. The J segment lost 2 bases and the V segment lost 5 bases, leaving 2 bases of the junction unmatched. The CDR3 runs to 13 residues. The germline gives CDR1 SEHNR, CDR2 FQNEAQ (reference sequence). CDR3 amino acids: CASSRAGAYEQYF. Written as DNA, the CDR3 is TGTGCCAGCAGCCGAGCGGGAGCCTACGAGCAGTACTTC.

This clonotype was found a few times. The CDR3 spells CASSPKTGLAGAAKNIQYF. The CDR3, as DNA: TGTGCCAGCAGCCCAAAGACAGGACTAGCGGGAGCAGCCAAAAACATTCAGTACTTC. The chain has TRBV7-2 and TRBJ2-4, with 13 bases fitting TRBD2. The CDR3 is made up of 19 amino acids. Germline CDR1 reads SGHTA; CDR2 reads FQGNSA. J lost 0 bases, V lost 5 bases, and 10 bases had no gene match.

With regard to this clonotype: This likely comes from a read error, as the CDR3 has no conserved phenylalanine or tryptophan at its end. This sequence joins TRBV7-9 and TRBJ2-5; tentatively, D is TRBD1 (5 bases). In germline, CDR1 is SEHNR, CDR2 FQNEAQ (reference sequence). Trimming took 5 bases from V and 3 from J, leaving 10 bases between them. CDR3 length equals 13 residues. The CDR3 DNA reads TGTGCCAGCAGCCCGGACATTGAAGAGACCCAGTACTTA. Protein: CASSPDIEETQYL.

CDR3 sequence: CASSTVALVGAYNEQFF. The CDR3 bases are TGTGCCAGCAGTACTGTGGCGTTGGTCGGCGCCTACAATGAGCAGTTCTTC. The chain employs TRBV28 and TRBJ2-1; D uncertain. This CDR3 comprises 17 residues. Germline loops: CDR1 MDHEN, CDR2 SYDVKM. Trimming took off 5 bases at V and 2 bases at J, with 19 bases between the two ends.

The J gene is TRBJ1-1, the V gene TRBV28; no clear D. Trimming cost V 2 bases and J 3 bases, with 13 bases left between them. Germline CDR1 MDHEN, CDR2 SYDVKM. The CDR3 is 15 residues long. The CDR3 reads CASSLRVKGYTEAFF. The CDR3 nucleotides read TGTGCCAGCAGTTTAAGGGTGAAGGGATACACTGAAGCTTTCTTT.

The chain combines TRBV15 with TRBJ2-7, with 7 bases fitting TRBD1. In germline, CDR1 is LNHNV, CDR2 YYDKDF (reference sequence). The CDR3 runs to 15 residues. Losses at the gene ends were 4 bases for V and 6 bases for J; bases not matched to a gene: 12. The CDR3 coding sequence is TGTGCCACCAGCATCTGGGACAGTTTAGTTGGCGAGCAGTACTTC. Protein product: CATSIWDSLVGEQYF.